These 26 T cell receptor beta chains share one sample of origin, sequenced in a study of T-cell reconstitution after alpha-beta-depleted transplantation in children (dated by TCRdb to 2016 to 2017). Library prep was done by PCR. The sequencer listed for this sample is Illumina HiSeq 2500. Molecular barcoding was employed in the preparation of TCR libraries, with unique molecular identifiers being used to normalize TCRbeta repertoire quantification. TCRdb reprocessed the public reads (quality trimming at Q25 with fastp, clone calling with MiXCR) and kept in-frame beta chains. Each entry merges the rows of one CDR3 protein and shows their most common DNA and genes. The sample has hundreds of thousands of distinct CDR3 sequences on record, roughly 14% of them singletons. The ten largest clones take up about 4% of the sample. The sequencing here drew on PBMCs, taken from the stem cell graft. The receptors originated from a human donor who donated a stem cell graft to a child with Fanconi anemia.

This clonotype has a count of ten or more. V gene TRBV7-8 combines with J gene TRBJ1-2; D remains unclear. V lost 0 bases, J lost 1 base, and 9 bases lay in between. This CDR3 has 15 amino acids. CDR1 and CDR2 (germline): SGHVS, FQNEAQ. CDR3 sequence (DNA): TGTGCCAGCAGCTTAGCGGGTCTGAATAACTATGGCTACACCTTC. Amino acid sequence: CASSLAGLNNYGYTF.

This clonotype occurred many times. The chain uses TRBV12-3 or TRBV12-4 and TRBJ2-7, with D unclear. The CDR3 runs to 11 residues. The V end was cut by 4 bases, the J end by 3 bases, with 4 bases between. In DNA, the CDR3 is TGTGCCAGCAGTTCAATCTACGAGCAGTACTTC. Translated, it gives CASSSIYEQYF.

There are a few counts of this clonotype. The chain employs TRBV7-3 and TRBJ1-1, with no clear D. The V end lost 2 bases, the J end lost 6 bases, and 7 bases lay between the germline ends. The germline V gene has CDR1 SGHTA and CDR2 FQGTGA. This CDR3 is built from 12 residues. The CDR3 region is CASSLRRAEAFF. In DNA, the CDR3 is TGTGCCAGCAGCTTACGGCGGGCTGAAGCTTTCTTT.

This rearrangement joins TRBV12-3 or TRBV12-4 to TRBJ2-6; 7 bases are a match to TRBD1. The trim removed 6 bases at V and 0 bases at J, leaving 8 bases unmatched. The CDR3 runs 17 residues. The chain's CDR3 is CASRKGQARSGANVLTF. The CDR3 DNA reads as TGTGCCAGCAGGAAAGGACAGGCCCGCTCTGGGGCCAACGTCCTGACTTTC.

This clonotype was found many times. The V gene is TRBV7-9, the J gene TRBJ1-1; D is possibly TRBD1 (5 bases). CDR1 is SEHNR, CDR2 FQNEAQ, per germline (reference sequence). This CDR3 has 12 amino acids. Deletions cut 5 bases from V and 7 bases from J, with 11 bases between. The CDR3 is CASSIPGREAFF. The CDR3 DNA reads TGTGCCAGCAGCATCCCGGGACGTGAAGCTTTCTTT.

This clonotype occurred many times. This chain's CDR3 is CASQGGTDTQYF. CDR3 nucleotides: TGTGCCAGCCAAGGGGGGACGGATACGCAGTATTTT. The gene calls are TRBV6-1 and TRBJ2-3; D possibly matches TRBD1 or TRBD2 (6 bases each). Trimming took off 8 bases at V and 6 bases at J, with 12 bases between the two ends. Per germline, CDR1 MNHNS and CDR2 SASEGT. The CDR3 loop spans 12 amino acids.

This clonotype appeared many times. The rearrangement uses TRBV4-1 and TRBJ1-2; unclear D gene. Trimming took off 0 bases at V and 6 bases at J, with 5 bases between the two ends. The CDR3 runs to 12 residues. Germline-derived CDR1 and CDR2 are MGHRA and YSYEKL. CDR3 region: CASSQDGHGYTF. The CDR3 DNA is TGCGCCAGCAGCCAAGATGGCCATGGCTACACCTTC.

The chain links TRBV5-1 to TRBJ1-1; no definite D call. Germline V lookup: CDR1 SGHRS, CDR2 YFSETQ. The CDR3 spans 14 residues. V was pared by 5 bases and J by 5 bases, with 16 bases between. CDR3 in DNA: TGCGCCAGCAGTTTCACGATTGGAGGTACTGAAGCTTTCTTT. Protein: CASSFTIGGTEAFF.

The rearrangement links TRBV5-1 to TRBJ2-7; either TRBD1 or TRBD2 may fit D (5 bases each). The V end lost 4 bases, the J end lost 4 bases, and 21 bases lay between the germline ends. CDR1 is SGHRS, CDR2 YFSETQ, per germline. The CDR3 is 16 amino acids. The CDR3 region has the DNA TGCGCCAGCAGCCTTGGGGGAGTCCTCCTGGGGTACGAGCAGTACTTC. It translates to CASSLGGVLLGYEQYF.

This clonotype was observed many times. This sequence joins TRBV7-9 and TRBJ2-3, with a weak D call TRBD1 (5 bases). The germline V gene has CDR1 SEHNR and CDR2 FQNEAQ (reference sequence). V was shortened by 1 base and J by 4 bases, with 9 bases between the two germline ends. The CDR3 runs 14 residues. The CDR3 region has the DNA TGTGCCAGCAGCTTAGAGGGGCAGTCAGATACGCAGTATTTT. Residues: CASSLEGQSDTQYF.

The sample holds a few counts of this clonotype. The CDR3 protein is CASVGLAGVLNEQFF. The CDR3 DNA reads as TGTGCCAGCGTAGGACTAGCGGGGGTTCTAAATGAGCAGTTCTTC. The chain has TRBV2 and TRBJ2-1; 13 bases fit TRBD2. J was trimmed by 7 bases and V by 8 bases; bases with no gene match: 8. Germline V CDR1 and CDR2: SNHLY, FYNNEI. The CDR3 is 15 amino acids.

Ten or more counts support this clonotype. J is TRBJ2-2 and V is TRBV21-1; TRBD1 is the table's D call and was not checked against the DNA. TRBV21-1 is recorded as a pseudogene. The CDR3 is made up of 16 amino acids. The CDR3 spells CASSKVETENTGELFF. CDR3 DNA: TGTGCCAGCAGCAAAGTGGAGACAGAAAACACCGGGGAGCTGTTTTTT.

The chain joins TRBV12-3 or TRBV12-4 to TRBJ2-7; D unclear. The germline V and J ends were trimmed by 1 base and 0 bases, with 4 bases remaining between them. The CDR3 sequence is 13 residues long. This chain's CDR3 is CASSLVNSYEQYF. CDR3 DNA sequence: TGTGCCAGCAGTTTAGTGAACTCCTACGAGCAGTACTTC.

In its sample, this clonotype was seen a few times. The chain is built from TRBV6-1 and TRBJ1-1, with D maybe TRBD1 (5 bases). CDR3 length: 18 residues. Germline V gene data show CDR1 as MNHNS and CDR2 as SASEGT. V lost 7 bases, J lost 0 bases, and 24 bases lay in between. For the CDR3, the DNA is TGTGCCAGCACCGTCAGGGATACCGTTGGGCCAATGAACACTGAAGCTTTCTTT. It encodes CASTVRDTVGPMNTEAFF.

The gene calls are TRBV12-3 or TRBV12-4 and TRBJ2-7; TRBD1 matches 9 bases. This CDR3 region has 15 residues. Losses at the gene ends were 6 bases for V and 4 bases for J; bases not matched to a gene: 10. The CDR3 here is CASSRTGTGTYEQYF. CDR3 in DNA: TGTGCCAGCAGCCGAACCGGGACAGGGACTTACGAGCAGTACTTC.

This clonotype was found a few times. This sequence joins TRBV12-3 or TRBV12-4 and TRBJ2-5; maybe TRBD2 (6 bases). The CDR3 is made up of 13 amino acids. V was shortened by 2 bases and J by 7 bases, with 11 bases between the two germline ends. As DNA, the CDR3 is TGTGCCAGCAGTTTATTGGGGGGACGGACCCAGTACTTC. Protein: CASSLLGGRTQYF.

This sequence joins TRBV11-1 and TRBJ2-5; D is possibly TRBD1 (5 bases). Trimming stripped 0 bases from V and 0 bases from J, with 20 bases between. CDR3 size: 19 residues. Per the germline V gene, CDR1 is SGHAT and CDR2 is FQDESV (reference sequence). The CDR3 sequence: CASSLALFETAEYQETQYF. DNA of the CDR3: TGTGCCAGCAGCTTAGCGCTATTTGAGACAGCCGAGTACCAAGAGACCCAGTACTTC.

The J gene is TRBJ2-5, the V gene TRBV12-3 or TRBV12-4; D gene unclear. V lost 8 bases to trimming and J lost 5 bases, with 15 bases between them. The CDR3 is 13 amino acids. CDR3 nucleotide sequence: TGTGCCAGCTCCGGTGCCGCGAGGGAGACCCAGTACTTC. Translated, it gives CASSGAARETQYF.

With respect to this clonotype: Germline and junction disagree at one end, which may indicate a read error. The DNA of the CDR3 is TGTGCCAGCGGGCCCGCGAACACTGAAGCTTTGTTT. This encodes CASGPANTEALF. V usage is TRBV6-6 and J usage is TRBJ1-1, with D unclear. Per the germline V gene, CDR1 is MNHNY and CDR2 is SVGAGI (reference sequence). The CDR3 sequence is 12 residues long.

The rearrangement joins TRBV27 to TRBJ2-5, with D uncertain. This CDR3 is 13 amino acids long. V lost 4 bases to trimming and J lost 4 bases, with 10 bases between them. Germline lookup yields CDR1 MNHEY and CDR2 SMNVEV (reference sequence). The CDR3 protein is CASSSYLGETQYF. In DNA, the CDR3 is TGTGCCAGCAGTTCCTACCTAGGAGAGACCCAGTACTTC.

This clonotype was counted at least ten times. The J gene is TRBJ2-7, the V gene TRBV27; TRBD1 aligns across 8 bases. Trimming removed 7 bases from V and 0 bases from J; junction bases left unmatched: 8. This CDR3 is 15 amino acids long. Germline V lookup: CDR1 MNHEY, CDR2 SMNVEV (reference sequence). The CDR3 region has the DNA TGTGCCAGCACCTTGTACGACAGGGGCTCCTACGAGCAGTACGTC. This gives the protein CASTLYDRGSYEQYV.

The rearrangement joins TRBV5-1 to TRBJ1-1; D is ambiguous. The CDR3 has 15 residues. Germline V gene sequence: CDR1 SGHRS, CDR2 YFSETQ. The V end lost 4 bases, the J end lost 0 bases, and 13 bases lay between the germline ends. This CDR3 is CASSPTSNVNTEAFF. Written as DNA, the CDR3 is TGCGCCAGCAGCCCTACCTCAAACGTGAACACTGAAGCTTTCTTT.

The chain couples TRBV6-2 or TRBV6-3 to TRBJ1-1; D is unclear. Germline values: CDR1 MNHEY, CDR2 SVGEGT. Trimming cost V 2 bases and J 1 base, with 8 bases left between them. This CDR3 has 14 amino acids. Here the CDR3 reads CASSYEGKNTEAFF. CDR3 sequence (DNA): TGTGCCAGCAGTTACGAGGGCAAGAACACTGAAGCTTTCTTT.

This clonotype turned up a few times. The J gene is TRBJ2-1, the V gene TRBV28; 9 bases match TRBD1. Germline V gene data show CDR1 as MDHEN and CDR2 as SYDVKM. V lost 7 bases and J lost 7; bases outside the gene matches: 11. The CDR3 extends over 15 amino acids. In DNA form, the CDR3 reads TGTGCCAGCACCCCCGTTGGACAGGGGAAAAATGAGCAGTTCTTC. This translates into CASTPVGQGKNEQFF.

The table lists this clonotype with a count of one. The conserved final phenylalanine or tryptophan is absent from the CDR3, which likely points to a read error. The limits of the CDR3 on the DNA are not certain, so only TCRdb's listed CDR3 is given. The chain carries TRBV7-2 and TRBJ1-4; TRBD1, the table's D call, lacks a check against the DNA. From its first to its last residue, the CDR3 has 8 amino acids. The germline CDR1 and CDR2 sequences are SGHTA and FQGNSA. The CDR3 spells CASSLSTG.

The CDR3 spells CASSLEATNEKLFF. The CDR3 DNA reads as TGTGCCAGCAGCTTAGAGGCAACTAATGAAAAACTGTTTTTT. V usage is TRBV11-3 and J usage is TRBJ1-4; D is unclear. Germline values: CDR1 SGHNT, CDR2 YENEEA. V lost 0 bases to trimming and J lost 0 bases, with 2 bases between them. The CDR3 covers 14 residues. The variable domain in full, completed from reference TRBV11-3 and TRBJ1-4, reads EAGVVQSPRYKIIEKKQPVAFWCNPISGHNTLYWYLQNLGQGPELLIRYENEEAVDDSQLPKDRFSAERLKGVDSTLKIQPAELGDSAVYLCASSLEATNEKLFFGSGTQLSVL.